This T cell receptor beta chain was captured in a study of human T cells and chemical hapten exposure (dated by TCRdb to 2020 to 2022). Looking at the study overall: For sensitization, 2% DPC in acetone was applied to a 2 cm by 2 cm area of upper inner arm skin. Throughout the roughly 23-week study period, patients were also given weekly therapeutic DPC doses on the scalp. Patch tests used Finn chambers with 0.01% DPC on the upper back, scored after 6 days by International Contact Dermatitis Research Group standards. The mostly female patient cohort included alopecia areata with under or over 50% scalp involvement, alopecia totalis and alopecia universalis. Libraries were pooled for sequencing, and per-sample TCR yields varied mainly because of small differences in library volumes within the pool. Peripheral blood TCR repertoire changes were tracked in vivo in alopecia patients during primary and secondary sensitization to the hapten diphenylcyclopropenone (DPC). Blood was sampled from patients pre-sensitization (week 0) and at 2, 6 and about 24 weeks after DPC sensitization. Some 29 alopecia patients gave blood for TCR sequencing at one to four time points (pre-sensitization, 2, 6 and 24 weeks). Study-level results and caveats: The number of TCRs above 1 in 1000 frequency did not change with DPC sensitization; there was no evidence of global repertoire structure alterations. Patch test score correlated positively with the number of PT1 expanded TCRs, reaching significance at thresholds 8, 16 and 32 but not at 4. Repeated subsampling changed both the strength of the expansion versus patch-test correlation and the threshold at which the correlation became significant. Expanded TCRs formed significantly more large CDR3 similarity clusters than pre-sensitization or healthy control sets, consistent with antigen-driven responses. Because every patient had alopecia, a presumed autoimmune disease, the patients' immune response might differ from that of healthy individuals.

From its cysteine to its phenylalanine, the CDR3 spans 14 amino acids. The only DNA kept is the CDR3, 42 bases in frame from the first base. Trimming removed 6 bases from V and 4 bases from J, leaving 13 bases between the germline ends. This clonotype was detected a few times. The specificity of this receptor is unknown. It has no much larger one-base neighbor in the sample; base qualities were not kept. The sample's time point label, in plain terms: patch test 2, 6 weeks after DPC sensitization. The sample's treatment or condition label, in plain terms: therapeutic diphenylcyclopropenone sensitization with weekly scalp DPC. At every patch-test visit, the blood draw took place before the patch test was put on. Patients were eligible if aged 18 to 70, diagnosed with alopecia and judged suitable for DPC therapy, and pregnant patients were excluded. Total RNA was extracted from unfractionated whole blood that had been collected in Tempus Blood RNA tubes.

The library relied on RACE. Sequencing relied on a NextSeq 500. During library preparation, unique molecular identifiers were attached to individual cDNA molecules so that TCRs could be counted in a quantitative, reproducible way. Each blood RNA sample was used to sequence both TCR alpha and TCR beta chains. Concerning the study's data processing: The median number of TCRs per sample was over 85,000, ranging from about 20,000 to 750,000. V, J and CDR3 annotation of the TCR reads was performed with the Decombinator software suite. To make PS versus PT1 abundance plots, every sample was subsampled to the same number of TCRs (28,000). TCRs were defined as expanded if absent before sensitization and observed at least eight times at the 2-week time point. The public reads were quality trimmed at Q25 with fastp and then assembled into clones with MiXCR by TCRdb, keeping productive beta chains. Every CDR3 protein is listed once, alongside the most common genes and DNA of its rows. TCRdb's processing, not the study's, gives the V and J calls here. The sample table contains about 100,000 distinct CDR3 sequences; only one count was recorded for roughly 11% of them. The biggest ten clones account for roughly 3% of the sample.

The sequencing here drew on whole blood, taken in connection with sensitization to the hapten diphenylcyclopropenone (DPC). The receptor chain draws on TRBV12-3 or TRBV12-4 and TRBJ2-1; no confident D gene assignment can be made. This clonotype was sampled from a woman aged 40 to 50 with alopecia areata. Some clones in this sample may be carry-over from other donors' samples. The CDR3 protein sequence reads: CASREESRYNEQFF. The DNA is as follows: TGTGCCAGCAGAGAGGAGTCCCGTTACAATGAGCAGTTCTTC.